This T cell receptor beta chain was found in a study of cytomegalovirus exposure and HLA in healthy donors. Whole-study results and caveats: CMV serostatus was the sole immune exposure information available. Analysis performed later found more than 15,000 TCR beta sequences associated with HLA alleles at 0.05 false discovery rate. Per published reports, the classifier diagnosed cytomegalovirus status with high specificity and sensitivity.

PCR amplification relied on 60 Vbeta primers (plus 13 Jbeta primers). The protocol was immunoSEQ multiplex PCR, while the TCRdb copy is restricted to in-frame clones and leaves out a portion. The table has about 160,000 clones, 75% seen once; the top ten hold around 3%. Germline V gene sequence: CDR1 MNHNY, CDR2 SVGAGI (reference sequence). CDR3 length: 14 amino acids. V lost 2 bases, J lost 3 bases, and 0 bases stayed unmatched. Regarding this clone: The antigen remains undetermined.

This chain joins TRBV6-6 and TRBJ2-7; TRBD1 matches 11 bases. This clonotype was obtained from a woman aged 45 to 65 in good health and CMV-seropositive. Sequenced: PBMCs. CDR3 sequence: CASSYGTGGYEQYF. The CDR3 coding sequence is TGTGCCAGCAGTTACGGGACAGGGGGCTACGAGCAGTACTTC.